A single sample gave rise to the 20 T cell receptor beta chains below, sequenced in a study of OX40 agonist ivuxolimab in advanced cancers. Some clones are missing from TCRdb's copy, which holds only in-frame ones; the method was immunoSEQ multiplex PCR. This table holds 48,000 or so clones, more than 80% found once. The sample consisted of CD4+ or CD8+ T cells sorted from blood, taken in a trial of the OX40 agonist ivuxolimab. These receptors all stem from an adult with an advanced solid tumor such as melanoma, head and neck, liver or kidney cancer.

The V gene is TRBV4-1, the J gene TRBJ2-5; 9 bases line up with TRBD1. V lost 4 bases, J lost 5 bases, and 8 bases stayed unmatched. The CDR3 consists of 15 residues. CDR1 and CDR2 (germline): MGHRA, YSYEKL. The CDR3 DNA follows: TGCGCCAGCAGCCCCCAGGACAGGGGATGGGAGACCCAGTACTTC. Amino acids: CASSPQDRGWETQYF.

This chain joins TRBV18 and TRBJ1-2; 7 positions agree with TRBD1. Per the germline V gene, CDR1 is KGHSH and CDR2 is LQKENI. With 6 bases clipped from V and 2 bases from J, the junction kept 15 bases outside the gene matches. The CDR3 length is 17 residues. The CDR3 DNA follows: TGTGCCAGCTCCACAGCGGCAGGGGGATATCTGAACTATGGCTACACCTTC. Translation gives CASSTAAGGYLNYGYTF. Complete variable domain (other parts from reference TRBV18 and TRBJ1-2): NAGVMQNPRHLVRRRGQEARLRCSPMKGHSHVYWYRQLPEEGLKFMVYLQKENIIDESGMPKERFSAEFPKEGPSILRIQQVVRGDSAAYFCASSTAAGGYLNYGYTFGSGTRLTVV.

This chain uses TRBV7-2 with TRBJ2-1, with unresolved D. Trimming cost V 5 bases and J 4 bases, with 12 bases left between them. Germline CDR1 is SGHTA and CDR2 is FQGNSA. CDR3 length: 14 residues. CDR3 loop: CASSPVGGYNEQFF. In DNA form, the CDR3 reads TGTGCCAGCAGCCCCGTCGGTGGGTACAATGAGCAGTTCTTC.

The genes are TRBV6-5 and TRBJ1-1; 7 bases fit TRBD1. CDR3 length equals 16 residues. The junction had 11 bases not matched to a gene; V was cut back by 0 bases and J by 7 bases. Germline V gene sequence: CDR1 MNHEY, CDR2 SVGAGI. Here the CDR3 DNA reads TGTGCCAGCAGTTACTCGAGACAGGGACGCAACTATGAAGCTTTCTTT. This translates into CASSYSRQGRNYEAFF.

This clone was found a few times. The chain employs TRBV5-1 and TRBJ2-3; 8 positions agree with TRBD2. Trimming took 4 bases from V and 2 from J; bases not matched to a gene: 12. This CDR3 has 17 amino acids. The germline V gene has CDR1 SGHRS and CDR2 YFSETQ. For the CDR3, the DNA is TGCGCCAGCAGCCCGGGGTCGGGGGGGGCGCCCACAGATACGCAGTATTTT. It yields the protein CASSPGSGGAPTDTQYF.

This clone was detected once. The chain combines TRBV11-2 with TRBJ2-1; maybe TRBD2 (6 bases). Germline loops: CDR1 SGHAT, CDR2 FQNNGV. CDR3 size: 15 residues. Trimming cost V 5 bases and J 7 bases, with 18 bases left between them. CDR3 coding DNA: TGTGCCAGCAGCCCAAGAGTGGGGGGTTGGAATGAGCAGTTCTTC. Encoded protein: CASSPRVGGWNEQFF.

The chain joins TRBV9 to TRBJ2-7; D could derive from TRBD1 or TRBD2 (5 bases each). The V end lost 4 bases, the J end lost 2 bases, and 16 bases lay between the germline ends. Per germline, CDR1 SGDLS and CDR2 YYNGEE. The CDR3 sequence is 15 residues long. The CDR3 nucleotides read TGTGCCAGCAGCTGGGACGCCGCCGGGCCCTACGAGCAGTACTTC. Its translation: CASSWDAAGPYEQYF.

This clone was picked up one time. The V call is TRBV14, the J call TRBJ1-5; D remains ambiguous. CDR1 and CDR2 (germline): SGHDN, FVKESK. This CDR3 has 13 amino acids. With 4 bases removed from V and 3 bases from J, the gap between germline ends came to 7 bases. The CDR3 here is CASSLSYNQPQHF. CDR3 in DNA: TGTGCCAGCAGCCTATCCTACAATCAGCCCCAGCATTTT.

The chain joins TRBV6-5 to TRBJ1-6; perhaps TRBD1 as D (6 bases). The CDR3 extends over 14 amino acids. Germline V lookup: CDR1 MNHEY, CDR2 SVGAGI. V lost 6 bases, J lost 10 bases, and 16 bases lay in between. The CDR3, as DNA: TGTGCCAGCAGATCCGGGGGCGCCGTATCACCCCTCCACTTT. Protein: CASRSGGAVSPLHF.

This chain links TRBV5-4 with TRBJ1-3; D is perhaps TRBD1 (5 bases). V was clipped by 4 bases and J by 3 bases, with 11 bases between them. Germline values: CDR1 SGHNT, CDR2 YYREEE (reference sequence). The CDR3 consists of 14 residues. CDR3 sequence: CASSMQGVGNTIYF. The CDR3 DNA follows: TGTGCCAGCAGCATGCAGGGTGTTGGAAACACCATATATTTT.

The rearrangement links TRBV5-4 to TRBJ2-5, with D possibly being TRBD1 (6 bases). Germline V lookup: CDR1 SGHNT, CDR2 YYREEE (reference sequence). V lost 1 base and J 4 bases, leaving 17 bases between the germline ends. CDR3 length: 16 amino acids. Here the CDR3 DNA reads TGTGCCAGCAGCTTGAATCCGGCAGGGGCTCGAGAGACCCAGTACTTC. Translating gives CASSLNPAGARETQYF.

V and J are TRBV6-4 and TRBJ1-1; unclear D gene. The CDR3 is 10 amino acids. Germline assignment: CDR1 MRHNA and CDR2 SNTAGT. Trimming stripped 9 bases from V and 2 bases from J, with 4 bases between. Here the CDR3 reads CARANTEAFF. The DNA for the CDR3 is TGTGCCAGGGCTAACACTGAAGCTTTCTTT.

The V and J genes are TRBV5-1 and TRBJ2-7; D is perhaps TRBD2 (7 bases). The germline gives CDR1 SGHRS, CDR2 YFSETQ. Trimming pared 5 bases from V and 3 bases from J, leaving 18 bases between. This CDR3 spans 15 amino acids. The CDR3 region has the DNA TGCGCCAGCAGTGTGGCGAGGGGGGGAATCTACGAGCAGTACTTC. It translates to CASSVARGGIYEQYF.

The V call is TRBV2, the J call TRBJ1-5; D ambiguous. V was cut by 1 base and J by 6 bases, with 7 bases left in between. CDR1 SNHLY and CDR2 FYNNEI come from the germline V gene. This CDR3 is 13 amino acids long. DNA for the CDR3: TGTGCCAGCAGTGAAGAAGTAGCTCAGCCCCAGCATTTT. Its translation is CASSEEVAQPQHF.

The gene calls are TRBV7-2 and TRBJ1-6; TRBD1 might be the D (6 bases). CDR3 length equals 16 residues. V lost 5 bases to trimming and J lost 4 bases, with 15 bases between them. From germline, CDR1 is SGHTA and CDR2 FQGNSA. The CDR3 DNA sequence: TGTGCCAGCAGCCTACAGGGTACCCGGTATAATTCACCCCTCCACTTT. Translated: CASSLQGTRYNSPLHF. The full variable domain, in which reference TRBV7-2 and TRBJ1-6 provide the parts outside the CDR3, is GAGVSQSPSNKVTEKGKDVELRCDPISGHTALYWYRQSLGQGLEFLIYFQGNSAPDKSGLPSDRFSAERTGGSVSTLTIQRTQQEDSAVYLCASSLQGTRYNSPLHFGNGTRLTVT.

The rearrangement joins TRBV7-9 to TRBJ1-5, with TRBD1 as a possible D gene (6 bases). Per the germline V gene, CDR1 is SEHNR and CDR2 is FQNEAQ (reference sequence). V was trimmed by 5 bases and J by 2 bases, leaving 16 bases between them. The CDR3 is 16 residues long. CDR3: CASSSGWKGGNQPQHF. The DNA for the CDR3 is TGTGCCAGCAGCAGCGGGTGGAAGGGGGGCAATCAGCCCCAGCATTTT.

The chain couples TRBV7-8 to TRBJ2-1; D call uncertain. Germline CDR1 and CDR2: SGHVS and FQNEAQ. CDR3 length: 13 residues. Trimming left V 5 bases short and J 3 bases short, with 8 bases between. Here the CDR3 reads CASSVYNYNEQFF. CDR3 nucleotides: TGTGCCAGCAGCGTCTACAACTACAATGAGCAGTTCTTC.

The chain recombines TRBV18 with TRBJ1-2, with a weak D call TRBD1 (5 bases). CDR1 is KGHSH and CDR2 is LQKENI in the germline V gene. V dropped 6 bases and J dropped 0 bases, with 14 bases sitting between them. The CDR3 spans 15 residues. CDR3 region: CASSRGDESNYGYTF. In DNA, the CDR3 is TGTGCCAGCTCTCGGGGGGACGAGTCTAACTATGGCTACACCTTC.

CDR3 coding DNA: TGTGCCAGCAGCTCGAACAGGGGGCTGGGGGAAAAACTGTTTTTT. This gives the protein CASSSNRGLGEKLFF. The chain joins TRBV7-9 to TRBJ1-4, with 9 bases identical to TRBD1. This CDR3 is built from 15 residues. Germline values: CDR1 SEHNR, CDR2 FQNEAQ (reference sequence). Trimming at V came to 4 bases and at J to 8 bases, leaving 8 bases not matched to a gene.

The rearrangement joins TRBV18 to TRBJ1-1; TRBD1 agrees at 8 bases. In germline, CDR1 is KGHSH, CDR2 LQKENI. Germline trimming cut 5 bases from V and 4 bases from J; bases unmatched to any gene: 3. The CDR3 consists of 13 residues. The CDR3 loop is CASSDRGGTEAFF. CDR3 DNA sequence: TGTGCCAGCTCAGACAGGGGTGGCACTGAAGCTTTCTTT.